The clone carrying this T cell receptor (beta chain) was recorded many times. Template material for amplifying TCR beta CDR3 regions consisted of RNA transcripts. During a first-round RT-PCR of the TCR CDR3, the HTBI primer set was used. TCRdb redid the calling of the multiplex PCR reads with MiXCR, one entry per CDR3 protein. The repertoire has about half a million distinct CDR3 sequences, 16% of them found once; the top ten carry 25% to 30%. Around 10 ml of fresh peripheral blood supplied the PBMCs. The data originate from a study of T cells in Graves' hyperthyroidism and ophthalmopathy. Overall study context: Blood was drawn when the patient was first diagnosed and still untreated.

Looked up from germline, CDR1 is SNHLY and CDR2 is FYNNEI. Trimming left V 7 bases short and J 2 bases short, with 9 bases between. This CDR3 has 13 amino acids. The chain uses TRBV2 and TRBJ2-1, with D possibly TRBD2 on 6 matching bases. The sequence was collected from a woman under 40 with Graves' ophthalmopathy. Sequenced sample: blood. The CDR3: CASTERAYNEQFF. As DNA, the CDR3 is TGTGCCAGCACCGAGCGGGCCTACAATGAGCAGTTCTTC.